This T cell receptor (beta chain) was obtained from a study of cytotoxic CD8 clonotypes in ibrutinib-treated CLL. Study details: Response samples followed a median roughly 13 months of treatment, range 6 to 36.

Cryopreserved PBMCs supplied roughly 1.8 micrograms of genomic DNA for TCR beta libraries. V was cut by 2 bases and J by 5 bases, with 10 bases left in between. The CDR3 runs 13 residues. CDR1 and CDR2 from the germline V gene are LNHDA and SQIVND (reference sequence). Sequenced by immunoSEQ multiplex PCR; TCRdb stores in-frame clones only, minus some. This table holds approximately 350,000 clones, 60% to 80% found once. Material: PBMCs, obtained after 36 months of ibrutinib treatment. The J gene is TRBJ2-7, the V gene TRBV19; D perhaps matches TRBD1 (5 bases). This sequence originates from a human donor with chronic lymphocytic leukemia. The chain's CDR3 is CASSIQGYHEQYF. The CDR3 DNA follows: TGTGCCAGTAGTATACAGGGATACCACGAGCAGTACTTC.